The 10 T cell receptor beta chains reported below all come from one sample, sequenced in a study of T cell repertoires in cytomegalovirus infection. TCRdb fed the reads into MiXCR, producing one record per CDR3 protein. The data hold fewer than 300,000 distinct CDR3 sequences, with about 23% observed a single time. Sequencing was done on a sample of PBMCs. Receptors were obtained from a human donor in good health (CMV status not recorded). Some clones in this sample may be carry-over from other donors' samples.

V and J are TRBV20-1 and TRBJ1-2; D ambiguous. Germline loops: CDR1 DFQATT, CDR2 SNEGSKA (reference sequence). Trimming removed 6 bases from V and 8 bases from J, with 13 bases in between. The CDR3 totals 11 residues. The CDR3 sequence: CSAGVVWGYTF. CDR3 bases: TGCAGTGCGGGCGTGGTCTGGGGCTACACCTTC.

This clonotype was picked up a small number of times. The chain combines TRBV7-3 with TRBJ2-5; D is perhaps TRBD2 (6 bases). CDR1 and CDR2 (germline): SGHTA, FQGTGA. The CDR3 is 15 residues long. V was trimmed by 0 bases and J by 5 bases, leaving 13 bases between them. The DNA for the CDR3 is TGTGCCAGCAGCTTAACGGGAGGACTATCGGAGACCCAGTACTTC. Protein sequence: CASSLTGGLSETQYF.

In its sample, this clonotype was seen a few times. The rearrangement joins TRBV6-6 to TRBJ2-1, with unresolved D. Germline V gives CDR1 MNHNY, CDR2 SVGAGI (reference sequence). CDR3 length equals 11 residues. V shed 6 bases and J shed 10 bases, with 10 bases lying between them. The CDR3 spells CASREIREQFF. The CDR3 DNA reads TGTGCCAGCAGAGAGATAAGGGAGCAGTTCTTC.

This clonotype was picked up many times. CDR3 loop: CASSSIDRVGQPQHF. CDR3 nucleotide sequence: TGTGCCAGCAGTTCCATAGACAGGGTGGGTCAGCCCCAGCATTTT. The rearrangement uses TRBV27 and TRBJ1-5; 7 bases are a match to TRBD1. The CDR3 contains 15 residues. J was trimmed by 6 bases and V by 4 bases; bases with no gene match: 9. CDR1 is MNHEY and CDR2 is SMNVEV in the germline V gene (reference sequence).

The V gene is TRBV10-3, the J gene TRBJ2-2; D may be TRBD2 (6 bases). The length of the CDR3 is 14 residues. Germline V lookup: CDR1 ENHRY, CDR2 SYGVKD. Trimming shortened V by 4 bases and J by 5 bases, and 11 bases separated the two germline ends. CDR3 in amino acids: CAISGGRETGELFF. CDR3 sequence (DNA): TGTGCCATCAGTGGGGGTCGGGAGACCGGGGAGCTGTTTTTT.

In its sample, this clonotype was seen a few times. J is TRBJ2-7 and V is TRBV6-2 or TRBV6-3; the match to TRBD1 covers 7 bases. The germline CDR1 and CDR2 sequences are MNHEY and SVGEGT. The CDR3 runs to 13 residues. V shed 8 bases, J shed 3 bases, and the junction held 7 bases outside the gene matches. This chain's CDR3 is CASREGDSYEQYF. The CDR3 bases are TGTGCCAGCCGTGAAGGGGACAGCTACGAGCAGTACTTC.

V and J are TRBV28 and TRBJ1-4; the D gene is possibly TRBD1 (5 bases). The ends were cut back, 6 bases at V and 3 bases at J, with 11 bases in the middle. Germline V CDR1 and CDR2: MDHEN, SYDVKM. The CDR3 extends over 14 amino acids. The chain's CDR3 is CASSPGTANEKLFF. As DNA, the CDR3 is TGTGCCAGCAGCCCAGGGACGGCTAATGAAAAACTGTTTTTT.

This chain's CDR3 is CSAQKGDRANQPQHF. For the CDR3, the DNA is TGCAGTGCTCAAAAGGGGGACAGGGCGAATCAGCCCCAGCATTTT. The genes are TRBV20-1 and TRBJ1-5; 9 bases fit TRBD1. This CDR3 is built from 15 residues. The J segment lost 4 bases and the V segment lost 5 bases, leaving 9 bases of the junction unmatched. The germline V gene encodes CDR1 DFQATT and CDR2 SNEGSKA (reference sequence).

This clonotype has more than one count but fewer than ten. The J gene is TRBJ1-1, the V gene TRBV28; D ambiguous. The CDR3 has 11 amino acids. The V gene's germline CDR1 is MDHEN and CDR2 SYDVKM. The V end was cut by 7 bases, the J end by 5 bases, with 8 bases between. CDR3 loop: CASTSGTEAFF. Here the CDR3 DNA reads TGTGCCAGCACTTCGGGGACTGAAGCTTTCTTT.

The sample holds a few counts of this clonotype. V and J are TRBV28 and TRBJ2-3; no clear D gene. The V and J ends lost 3 bases and 4 bases respectively, with 14 bases between them. This CDR3 spans 15 amino acids. Germline CDR1 MDHEN, CDR2 SYDVKM. CDR3 sequence reads: CASSFGARRADTQYF. The DNA for the CDR3 is TGTGCCAGCAGTTTTGGAGCGCGTCGAGCAGATACGCAGTATTTT.